This T cell receptor beta chain was sequenced during a study of T-cell reconstitution after alpha-beta-depleted transplantation in children. TCRbeta library preparation incorporated unique molecular identifiers. Using its own MiXCR run on the PCR reads, TCRdb lists one record per CDR3 protein. The data contain about 980,000 distinct CDR3 sequences, about 31% of them singletons. The CDR3 has 15 residues. Deletions cut 4 bases from V and 5 bases from J, with 18 bases between. Germline CDR1 and CDR2: SGHRS and YFSETQ. This clonotype was counted between two and nine times. The chain carries TRBV5-1 and TRBJ1-2; tentatively, D is TRBD1 (6 bases). Sequenced here: PBMCs, mostly from graft donor cells, sampled 360 days after TCRalphabeta/CD19-depleted stem cell transplant. This clonotype was sampled from a boy under two years old who had a stem cell transplant for SCID, so the T cells may come from the graft donor. CDR3 coding DNA: TGCGCCAGCAGCCCAAACAGGGTAGTGGAGTATGGCTACACCTTC. It encodes CASSPNRVVEYGYTF.